This T cell receptor (beta chain) was sequenced in a study of shared clonotypes between healthy human individuals. This clone was detected only once. CDR1 is LGHNA and CDR2 is YSLEER in the germline V gene. The CDR3 spans 14 residues. V was trimmed by 0 bases and J by 4 bases, leaving 10 bases between them. Profiling relied on immunoSEQ multiplex PCR, and the TCRdb table lists in-frame clones only, not all of them. Seen here are more than 850,000 clones, around 78% observed once, and the top ten hold approximately 0.52%. The chain recombines TRBV4-3 with TRBJ2-7, with D possibly matching TRBD2 (6 bases). The receptor's source is a man younger than 30 in good health. Some clones in this sample may be carry-over from other donors' samples. The source material was memory CD4+ T cells from PBMCs. Subset denoted: CD45RA-negative fraction. The CDR3, as DNA: TGCGCCAGCAGCCAAGACTACGGAGGGTACGAGCAGTACTTC. Protein sequence: CASSQDYGGYEQYF.